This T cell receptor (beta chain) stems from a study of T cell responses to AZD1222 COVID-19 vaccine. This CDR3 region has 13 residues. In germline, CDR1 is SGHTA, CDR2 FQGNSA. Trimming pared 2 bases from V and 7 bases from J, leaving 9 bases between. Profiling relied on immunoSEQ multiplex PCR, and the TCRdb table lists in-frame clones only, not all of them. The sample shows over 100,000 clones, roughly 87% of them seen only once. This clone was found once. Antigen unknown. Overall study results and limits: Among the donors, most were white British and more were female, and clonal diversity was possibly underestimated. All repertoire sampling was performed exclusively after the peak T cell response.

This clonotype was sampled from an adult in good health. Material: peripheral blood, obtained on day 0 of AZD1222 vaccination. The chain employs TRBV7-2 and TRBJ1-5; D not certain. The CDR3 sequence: CASSLQPPQPQHF. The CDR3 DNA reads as TGTGCCAGCAGCTTACAGCCCCCCCAGCCCCAGCATTTT. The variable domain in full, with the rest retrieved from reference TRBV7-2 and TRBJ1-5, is GAGVSQSPSNKVTEKGKDVELRCDPISGHTALYWYRQSLGQGLEFLIYFQGNSAPDKSGLPSDRFSAERTGGSVSTLTIQRTQQEDSAVYLCASSLQPPQPQHFGDGTRLSIL.